A selection of T cell receptor beta chains follows, all from one sample in a study of PD-1 blockade in classical Hodgkin lymphoma. Using immunoSEQ multiplex PCR, the repertoire was profiled, and TCRdb retains in-frame clones only, with some absent. The sample yields some 20,000 clones, about four fifths seen once. Sequencing used CD8+ T cells from blood, obtained before the fourth cycle of nivolumab. The receptors originated from a human donor with classical Hodgkin lymphoma. Both conserved end residues are part of each CDR3. The D gene is left open where the match is weak. Clone size appears in some rows only: once, few, many, or a class for an expanded clone.

clone size	V gene	J gene	D gene	CDR3 protein	CDR3 DNA
.	TRBV15	TRBJ1-3	.	CATSRSGPGNTIYF	TGTGCCACCAGCAGGTCGGGGCCCGGAAACACCATATATTTT
.	TRBV6-5	TRBJ2-5	.	CASSPQDAVETQYF	TGTGCCAGCAGCCCACAGGACGCCGTAGAGACCCAGTACTTC
.	TRBV6-5	TRBJ2-1	.	CASSTDRTLGNEQFF	TGTGCCAGCAGTACAGATCGGACCCTAGGAAATGAGCAGTTCTTC
.	TRBV4-3	TRBJ2-1	TRBD2	CASSPQSLAGEFEQFF	TGCGCCAGCAGCCCTCAGAGCCTAGCGGGGGAGTTTGAGCAGTTCTTC
.	TRBV28	TRBJ1-5	.	CASSLLSQPQHF	TGTGCCAGCAGTTTATTGAGTCAGCCCCAGCATTTT
few	TRBV6-5	TRBJ1-6	TRBD1	CASSGTGGLNSPLHF	TGTGCCAGCAGTGGGACAGGGGGCCTAAATTCACCCCTCCACTTT
.	TRBV7-6	TRBJ2-7	.	CASSSDYEQYF	TGTGCCAGCAGTTCAGACTACGAGCAGTACTTC
.	TRBV7-9	TRBJ2-3	TRBD2	CASTPRGSGHTAFTDTQYF	TGTGCCAGTACCCCCCGGGGTAGCGGGCACACAGCCTTCACAGATACGCAGTATTTT
.	TRBV6-1	TRBJ2-1	TRBD1	CASSPGQGVYNEQFF	TGTGCCAGCAGCCCGGGACAGGGCGTCTACAATGAGCAGTTCTTC
.	TRBV19	TRBJ1-4	.	CASSVIGADEKLFF	TGTGCCAGTAGTGTAATCGGGGCTGATGAAAAACTGTTTTTT
.	TRBV7-9	TRBJ1-1	.	CASSLAVTGHQRNTEAFF	TGTGCCAGCAGCTTAGCGGTTACAGGGCATCAGAGAAACACTGAAGCTTTCTTT
.	TRBV30	TRBJ2-7	TRBD1	CAWSPRDRVRYEQYF	TGTGCCTGGAGCCCAAGGGACAGGGTAAGGTACGAGCAGTACTTC
.	TRBV7-3	TRBJ2-5	.	CASSSPYF	TGTGCCAGCAGCTCCCCTTACTTC
.	TRBV28	TRBJ1-2	TRBD1	CASSFWTGGSNYGYTF	TGTGCCAGCAGTTTTTGGACAGGGGGCTCTAACTATGGCTACACCTTC
.	TRBV6-6	TRBJ2-2	.	CASSYGVNTGELFF	TGTGCCAGCAGTTACGGGGTTAACACCGGGGAGCTGTTTTTT
.	TRBV11-2	TRBJ2-7	TRBD1	CASSLGQGAREQYF	TGTGCCAGCAGCTTAGGACAGGGGGCGCGCGAGCAGTACTTC
few	TRBV5-1	TRBJ1-4	.	CASTEGDGTNEKLFF	TGCGCCAGCACCGAGGGAGACGGAACTAATGAAAAACTGTTTTTT
.	TRBV11-2	TRBJ2-7	.	CASSVSHEGYEQYF	TGTGCCAGCAGCGTTAGTCACGAGGGCTACGAGCAGTACTTC
.	TRBV6-1	TRBJ1-2	TRBD1	CATWDRLNGYTF	TGTGCCACCTGGGACAGGCTGAATGGCTACACCTTC
.	TRBV7-9	TRBJ1-2	.	CASSLDGLNYGYTF	TGTGCCAGCAGCTTAGACGGACTGAACTATGGCTACACCTTC
.	TRBV5-4	TRBJ2-2	.	CASSLGQDTGELFF	TGTGCCAGCAGCTTGGGGCAGGACACCGGGGAGCTGTTTTTT
.	TRBV4-2	TRBJ1-3	.	CASSQDLGGLGNTIYF	TGTGCCAGCAGCCAAGATTTGGGGGGGCTCGGAAACACCATATATTTT
.	TRBV5-6	TRBJ2-7	TRBD1	CASRNTGQGFLYEQYF	TGTGCCAGCAGAAATACCGGACAGGGTTTTTTATACGAGCAGTACTTC
few	TRBV2	TRBJ1-5	TRBD1	CASSTDTGGVEPQHF	TGTGCCAGCAGTACAGACACAGGGGGCGTAGAGCCCCAGCATTTT
.	TRBV7-2	TRBJ2-7	TRBD2	CASSLVTLAGGVQYF	TGTGCCAGCAGCTTAGTTACACTAGCGGGGGGGGTGCAGTACTTC
.	TRBV4-3	TRBJ2-3	.	CASSQDGGAITDTQYF	TGCGCCAGCAGCCAAGATGGCGGGGCGATCACAGATACGCAGTATTTT
few	TRBV19	TRBJ1-2	.	CASRNGHGYGYTF	TGTGCCAGTCGTAACGGCCATGGATATGGCTACACCTTC
few	TRBV30	TRBJ1-1	.	CAWRSGDYTEAFF	TGTGCCTGGAGGTCAGGGGACTACACTGAAGCTTTCTTT
.	TRBV2	TRBJ1-2	.	CASTHLATYGYTF	TGTGCCAGCACTCACCTAGCCACCTATGGCTACACCTTC
.	TRBV5-5	TRBJ1-1	.	CASSFTQGSNTEAFF	TGTGCCAGCAGCTTTACGCAGGGCTCGAACACTGAAGCTTTCTTT
.	TRBV10-3	TRBJ2-7	.	CAISESVFGGHEQYF	TGTGCCATCAGTGAGTCTGTATTTGGGGGACACGAGCAGTACTTC
.	TRBV6-5	TRBJ1-5	.	CASSIYRNQPQHF	TGTGCCAGCAGCATATACAGAAATCAGCCCCAGCATTTT
.	TRBV21-1	TRBJ1-5	.	CASSKRGQGRRQPQHF	TGTGCCAGCAGCAAACGGGGGCAGGGCCGTCGTCAGCCCCAGCATTTT
.	TRBV15	TRBJ2-1	TRBD2	CATSSSQGLAVYNEQFF	TGTGCCACCAGCAGTTCCCAGGGACTAGCGGTGTACAATGAGCAGTTCTTC
.	TRBV28	TRBJ2-7	.	CASSFRGRTGYEQYF	TGTGCCAGCAGTTTTCGGGGGAGAACAGGGTACGAGCAGTACTTC
once	TRBV27	TRBJ1-1	.	CASSLQGRYTEAFF	TGTGCCAGCAGTTTACAGGGAAGGTACACTGAAGCTTTCTTT
.	TRBV9	TRBJ2-5	TRBD2	CASSDDVAGDQETQYF	TGTGCCAGCAGCGACGATGTAGCGGGGGATCAAGAGACCCAGTACTTC
.	TRBV7-9	TRBJ2-7	.	CASTLWGYEQYF	TGTGCCAGCACCCTATGGGGGTACGAGCAGTACTTC
once	TRBV4-1	TRBJ1-5	TRBD1	CASSDREENNQPQHF	TGCGCCAGCAGCGACAGGGAAGAGAACAATCAGCCCCAGCATTTT
.	TRBV4-3	TRBJ2-1	.	CASSQDINRPVPDEQFF	TGCGCCAGCAGCCAAGATATTAATAGGCCGGTGCCCGATGAGCAGTTCTTC
.	TRBV7-8	TRBJ2-1	.	CASSPRGPVPRTFF	TGTGCCAGCAGCCCACGCGGACCGGTACCTCGTACGTTCTTC
.	TRBV6-5	TRBJ1-2	.	CASTEGGVAYGYTF	TGTGCCAGCACCGAGGGAGGAGTGGCCTATGGCTACACCTTC
.	TRBV27	TRBJ2-7	.	CASSLNDATYEQYF	TGTGCCAGCAGTTTAAATGACGCCACCTACGAGCAGTACTTC
.	TRBV7-8	TRBJ2-7	.	CASSLEDSYEQYF	TGTGCCAGCAGCTTAGAAGACTCCTACGAGCAGTACTTC
.	TRBV2	TRBJ2-1	.	CASSENPQGSYNEQFF	TGTGCCAGCAGTGAAAACCCCCAGGGATCCTACAATGAGCAGTTCTTC
.	TRBV28	TRBJ2-5	TRBD1	CASSPQGYETQYF	TGTGCCAGTTCCCCACAGGGGTACGAGACCCAGTACTTC
few	TRBV19	TRBJ1-1	.	CASSTGAVNTEAFF	TGTGCCAGTAGTACAGGGGCCGTGAACACTGAAGCTTTCTTT
once	TRBV5-6	TRBJ1-3	.	CASSRPPTRAGNTIYF	TGTGCCAGCAGCCGGCCCCCCACCCGGGCTGGAAACACCATATATTTT
few	TRBV30	TRBJ1-1	.	CAWSPPRAFF	TGTGCCTGGTCGCCCCCACGGGCTTTCTTT
.	TRBV7-9	TRBJ1-1	.	CASSKTGLEDTEAFF	TGTGCCAGCAGCAAAACGGGCCTCGAGGACACTGAAGCTTTCTTT